The next 15 T cell receptor beta chains were all read from a single sample in a study of blood T cells in healthy people across ages. Primed by a sample-barcoded 5' primer and a J-beta primer mix, a second PCR proceeded for 7 to 11 cycles. TCRdb reanalysed the 5' RACE reads using MiXCR and keeps one entry per CDR3 protein. The top ten clones hold 13% of a sample with roughly 680,000 distinct CDR3 sequences, around 52% of them seen once. The specimen was blood. These receptors were collected from an elderly woman in good health.

This clonotype was observed a few times. CDR3 protein: CATRSWGSEAKNIQYF. The CDR3 DNA reads TGTGCCACCAGGTCGTGGGGGAGTGAGGCCAAAAACATTCAGTACTTC. This chain connects TRBV24-1 to TRBJ2-4; possibly TRBD1 or TRBD2 for D (5 bases each). Deletions cut 7 bases from V and 1 base from J, with 16 bases between. CDR1 KGHDR and CDR2 SFDVKD come from the germline V gene. The CDR3 runs 16 residues.

At least ten counts were recorded for this clonotype. The V gene is TRBV28, the J gene TRBJ2-7, with 10 bases aligning to TRBD1. The CDR3 sequence is 17 residues long. Trimming took 4 bases from V and 6 from J; bases not matched to a gene: 15. Per the germline V gene, CDR1 is MDHEN and CDR2 is SYDVKM. DNA for the CDR3: TGTGCCAGCAGTTATTTTCAGGGGACAGGGGAAGCAGCCGAGCAGTACTTC. Amino acids: CASSYFQGTGEAAEQYF.

The genes are TRBV20-1 and TRBJ2-3, with 11 bases matching TRBD2. V dropped 4 bases and J dropped 6; count of bases not matched to a gene: 9. The germline CDR1 and CDR2 sequences are DFQATT and SNEGSKA (reference sequence). This CDR3 is 15 amino acids long. In nucleotides, the CDR3 is TGCAGTGCTACTCTAACTAGCGGGAGTAGGGATACGCAGTATTTT. Its protein product is CSATLTSGSRDTQYF.

This clonotype was observed a few times. A read error is possible here, since a much larger clone lies one base away. The J gene is TRBJ2-5, the V gene TRBV10-3; possible D gene TRBD2, 6 bases. The J call may be wrong; the DNA end is better matched by TRBJ2-7. Germline CDR1 and CDR2: ENHRY and SYGVKD. This CDR3 region has 12 residues. This chain's CDR3 is CAIRAGSYEQYF. The CDR3, as DNA: TGTGCCATCAGGGCGGGGAGCTACGAGCAGTACTTC.

This clonotype was observed a handful of times. This chain uses TRBV6-1 with TRBJ2-1, with D perhaps matching TRBD2 (6 bases). The CDR3 totals 13 residues. Trimming left V 10 bases short and J 3 bases short, with 13 bases between. The V gene's germline CDR1 is MNHNS and CDR2 SASEGT. The CDR3: CATEGVFYNEQFF. DNA of the CDR3: TGTGCCACGGAGGGCGTATTCTACAATGAGCAGTTCTTC.

The V and J genes are TRBV5-1 and TRBJ2-1, with TRBD2 matching over 13 bases. Germline V gene sequence: CDR1 SGHRS, CDR2 YFSETQ. CDR3 length: 17 amino acids. The junction had 11 bases not matched to a gene; V was cut back by 4 bases and J by 7 bases. CDR3 DNA: TGCGCCAGCAGCCCTAACCCGACTAGCGGGAGGAGTAATGAGCAGTTCTTC. It encodes CASSPNPTSGRSNEQFF.

On this clonotype: A read error may explain this, as a much larger clone is one base away. The chain recombines TRBV27 with TRBJ2-4, with a weak D call TRBD1 (5 bases). The CDR3 is made up of 17 amino acids. Germline V CDR1 and CDR2: MNHEY, SMNVEV (reference sequence). Here the CDR3 DNA reads TGTGCCAGCAGTTTATTGGGGCTTGCTCAAGCCAAAACCATTCAGTACTTC. It yields the protein CASSLLGLAQAKTIQYF.

The chain combines TRBV28 with TRBJ1-2; D unresolved. Deletions cut 5 bases from V and 4 bases from J, with 23 bases between. The CDR3 length is 17 residues. From germline, CDR1 is MDHEN and CDR2 SYDVKM. CDR3 DNA sequence: TGTGCCAGCAGTCCAGAGTTAGTGGGGTCGCTCATCTATGGCTACACCTTC. Residues: CASSPELVGSLIYGYTF.

The chain employs TRBV20-1 and TRBJ2-3; 10 bases match TRBD2. Germline V gives CDR1 DFQATT, CDR2 SNEGSKA (reference sequence). Unmatched junction bases numbered 19, after V lost 6 bases and J lost 1 base. CDR3 size: 19 residues. The DNA for the CDR3 is TGCAGTGCCCGAACCTTACCTAGCGGGGGAGGGGGCGGCACAGATACGCAGTATTTT. It yields the protein CSARTLPSGGGGGTDTQYF.

This clonotype was detected once. The chain couples TRBV6-2 or TRBV6-3 to TRBJ2-3, with a possible D match to TRBD2 (5 bases). The CDR3 covers 17 residues. From germline, CDR1 is MNHEY and CDR2 SVGEGT. Trimming cost V 2 bases and J 4 bases, with 19 bases left between them. In DNA form, the CDR3 reads TGTGCCAGCAGTTACCCCGTGCGGGCCATCTACTCAGATACGCAGTATTTT. This codes for CASSYPVRAIYSDTQYF.

The chain links TRBV12-3 or TRBV12-4 to TRBJ2-2, with D possibly TRBD1 on 6 matching bases. The CDR3 runs 15 residues. Trimming took off 4 bases at V and 1 base at J, with 10 bases between the two ends. The CDR3: CASSSRGQNTGELFF. The CDR3 DNA reads as TGTGCCAGCAGTTCCAGGGGCCAGAACACCGGGGAGCTGTTTTTT.

As regards this clonotype: One junction end does not reproduce the germline sequence, and a read error may be involved. The genes are TRBV3-1 and TRBJ2-4; TRBD1 agrees at 9 bases. CDR3 length: 16 amino acids. Per the germline V gene, CDR1 is LGHDT and CDR2 is YNNKEL (reference sequence). The CDR3 region has the DNA TGTACCAGCAGCCAAGGACAGGGGATAGCCAAAAACATTCAGTACTTC. Residues: CTSSQGQGIAKNIQYF.

This clonotype has only a few counts. One base away lies a much larger clone, so this may be a sequencing read error. The V call is TRBV20-1, the J call TRBJ2-7; 7 bases are shared with TRBD2. The DNA matches TRBJ2-5 better at its end, which makes the J call doubtful. There are 15 residues in the CDR3. The germline CDR1 and CDR2 sequences are DFQATT and SNEGSKA (reference sequence). This chain's CDR3 is CSARAGGRAEKTQYF. The CDR3 DNA sequence: TGCAGTGCTAGAGCTGGAGGGAGGGCCGAAAAGACCCAGTACTTC.

Remarks on this clonotype: Relative to the germline gene, one junction end is altered; a read error may explain this. The rearrangement uses TRBV7-7 and TRBJ2-1; D possibly corresponds to TRBD1 (6 bases). This CDR3 comprises 14 residues. Looked up from germline, CDR1 is SSHAT and CDR2 is FNYEAQ (reference sequence). The CDR3 spells CASSPNDQGNEQFF. As DNA, the CDR3 is TGTGCTAGCAGCCCGAATGATCAGGGGAATGAGCAGTTCTTC.

There are many counts of this clonotype. This rearrangement joins TRBV7-2 to TRBJ1-2; D not resolved. This CDR3 region has 12 residues. Trimming cost V 5 bases and J 4 bases, with 8 bases left between them. The V gene's germline CDR1 is SGHTA and CDR2 FQGNSA. CDR3 sequence (DNA): TGTGCCAGCAGCGAAGACGGCTATGGCTACACCTTC. Protein product: CASSEDGYGYTF.